What follows describes a single TCR beta chain. In the original processing: Reference gene primer amplification yielded estimated nucleated cell counts. Libraries were prepared by immunoSEQ multiplex PCR; TCRdb keeps only in-frame clonotypes and omits some of them. Clonal size and the V and J genes are those of that table, whereas D and trimming came from the DNA. Here the sample spans approximately 300,000 clones, around nine tenths being singletons. Seattle enrolled patients during active infection and tracked them longitudinally. This sample was included in a study of blood T cell repertoires in COVID-19. This CDR3 is 14 amino acids long. In germline, CDR1 is ENHRY, CDR2 SYGVKD. V was pared by 6 bases and J by 4 bases, with 15 bases between.

This chain connects TRBV10-3 to TRBJ1-2; possibly TRBD1 for D (5 bases). This clonotype was obtained from a woman between 25 and 40 years old with COVID-19, enrolled during active disease. Specimen: peripheral blood. CDR3 residues: CAISPDRNSYGYTF. CDR3 in DNA: TGTGCCATCAGCCCCGACAGAAACTCCTATGGCTACACCTTC.